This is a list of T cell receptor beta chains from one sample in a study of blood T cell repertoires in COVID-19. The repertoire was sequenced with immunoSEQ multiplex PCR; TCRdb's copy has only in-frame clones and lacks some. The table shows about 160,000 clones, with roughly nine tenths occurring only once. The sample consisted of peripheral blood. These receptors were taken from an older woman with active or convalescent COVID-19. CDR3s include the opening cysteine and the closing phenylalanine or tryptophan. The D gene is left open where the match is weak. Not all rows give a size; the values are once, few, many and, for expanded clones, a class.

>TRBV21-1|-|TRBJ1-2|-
CASSRTALNDYGYTF
TGTGCCAGCAGCCGGACAGCTCTTAATGACTATGGCTACACCTTC
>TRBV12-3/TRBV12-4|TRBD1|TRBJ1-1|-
CASSTGEDTEAFF
TGTGCCAGCAGCACAGGGGAGGACACTGAAGCTTTCTTT
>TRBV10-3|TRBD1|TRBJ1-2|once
CAISELTGGWRDGYTF
TGTGCCATCAGTGAGTTGACAGGGGGTTGGCGTGATGGCTACACCTTC
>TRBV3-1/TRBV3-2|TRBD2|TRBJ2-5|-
CASSRSGGAETQYF
TGTGCCAGCAGCAGAAGCGGGGGGGCAGAGACCCAGTACTTC
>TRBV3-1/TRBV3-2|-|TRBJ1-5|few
CASSPRAGSQPQHF
TGTGCCAGCAGCCCCAGGGCGGGGTCTCAGCCCCAGCATTTT
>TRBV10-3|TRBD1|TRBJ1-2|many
CAISRDREGYGYTF
TGTGCCATCAGCAGGGACAGGGAGGGATATGGCTACACCTTC
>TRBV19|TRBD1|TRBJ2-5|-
CASRNSGTGGPETQYF
TGTGCCAGCCGAAATTCCGGGACAGGGGGTCCGGAGACCCAGTACTTC
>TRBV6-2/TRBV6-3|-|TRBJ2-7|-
CASSYSSVRGPHYEQYF
TGTGCCAGCAGTTACTCGTCAGTCAGGGGACCACACTACGAGCAGTACTTC
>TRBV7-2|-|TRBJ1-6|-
CASSSLGGGSSYNSPLHF
TGTGCCAGCAGCTCCCTTGGGGGGGGGAGCTCCTATAATTCACCCCTCCACTTT
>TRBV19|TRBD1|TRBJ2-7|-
CASGQDSSSYEQYF
TGTGCCAGCGGACAGGACTCAAGCTCCTACGAGCAGTACTTC
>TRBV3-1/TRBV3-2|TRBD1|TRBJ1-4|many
CANSTGVTGKLFF
TGTGCCAACTCGACAGGGGTTACCGGAAAACTGTTTTTT
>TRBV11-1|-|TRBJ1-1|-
CASSRGTNTEAFF
TGTGCCAGCAGCCGCGGGACCAACACTGAAGCTTTCTTT
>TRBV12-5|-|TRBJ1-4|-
CASGFPERFGEKLFF
TGTGCTAGTGGTTTCCCGGAGCGGTTTGGGGAAAAACTGTTTTTT
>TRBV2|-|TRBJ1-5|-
CASSPGGNSNQPQHF
TGTGCCAGCAGCCCCGGGGGAAATAGCAATCAGCCCCAGCATTTT
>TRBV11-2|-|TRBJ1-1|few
CASSFIRGSNTEAFF
TGTGCCAGCAGCTTTATCAGGGGTTCGAACACTGAAGCTTTCTTT
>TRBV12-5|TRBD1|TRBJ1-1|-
CASGLGPGQGEAFF
TGTGCTAGTGGTTTGGGACCGGGACAGGGCGAAGCTTTCTTT
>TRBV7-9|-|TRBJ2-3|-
CASIKRNWAGDTQYF
TGTGCCAGCATTAAGAGGAATTGGGCGGGAGATACGCAGTATTTT
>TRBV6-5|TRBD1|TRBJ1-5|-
CASSRQGDSNQPQHF
TGTGCCAGCAGTAGACAGGGTGACAGCAATCAGCCCCAGCATTTT
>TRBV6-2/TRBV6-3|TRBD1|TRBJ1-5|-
CASSYRTGSQGQPQHF
TGTGCCAGCAGTTACCGGACAGGGAGTCAGGGTCAGCCCCAGCATTTT
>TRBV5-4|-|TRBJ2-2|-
CASSRPGDTGELFF
TGTGCCAGCAGCCGACCGGGGGACACCGGGGAGCTGTTTTTT
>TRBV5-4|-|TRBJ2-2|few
CASRTAPGGELFF
TGTGCCAGCAGGACCGCCCCGGGAGGGGAGCTGTTTTTT
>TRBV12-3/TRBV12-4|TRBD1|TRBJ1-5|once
CATATGGTQPQHF
TGTGCCACCGCGACAGGGGGGACTCAGCCCCAGCATTTT
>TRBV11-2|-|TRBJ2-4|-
CASSFGQKNIQYF
TGTGCCAGCAGCTTCGGACAAAAAAACATTCAGTACTTC
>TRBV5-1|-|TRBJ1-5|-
CASSLNRENQPQHF
TGCGCCAGCAGCTTAAACAGGGAAAATCAGCCCCAGCATTTT
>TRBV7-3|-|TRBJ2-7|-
CASSPPGWVAAYEQYF
TGTGCCAGCAGCCCCCCGGGGTGGGTAGCCGCCTACGAGCAGTACTTC
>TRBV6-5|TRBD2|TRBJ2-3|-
CASSYRTSGTDTQYF
TGTGCCAGCAGTTACCGGACTAGCGGCACAGATACGCAGTATTTT
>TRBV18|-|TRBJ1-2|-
CASSLDRLGSRGGYTF
TGTGCCAGCTCACTTGATCGTCTCGGCTCCCGGGGTGGCTACACCTTC
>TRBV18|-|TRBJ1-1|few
CASSRRDGNTEAFF
TGTGCCAGCTCACGGCGGGATGGGAACACTGAAGCTTTCTTT
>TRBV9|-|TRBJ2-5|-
CASSERPGARGRETQYF
TGTGCCAGCAGCGAGCGGCCGGGAGCCCGGGGGAGGGAGACCCAGTACTTC
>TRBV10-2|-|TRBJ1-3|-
CASSEQSSGNTIYF
TGCGCCAGCAGTGAACAGAGCTCTGGAAACACCATATATTTT
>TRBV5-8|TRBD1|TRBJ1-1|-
CASSSRGQGNTEAFF
TGTGCCAGCAGCTCCCGAGGACAGGGCAACACTGAAGCTTTCTTT
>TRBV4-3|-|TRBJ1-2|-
CASSQDIVPGSYGYTF
TGCGCCAGCAGCCAAGATATCGTTCCAGGTTCCTATGGCTACACCTTC
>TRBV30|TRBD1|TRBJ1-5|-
CAWSVAGGARLGNQPQHF
TGTGCCTGGAGTGTGGCAGGGGGCGCGAGGTTGGGCAATCAGCCCCAGCATTTT
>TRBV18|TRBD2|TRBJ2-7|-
CASSPLAGVSYEQYF
TGTGCCAGCTCACCACTTGCGGGGGTGTCCTACGAGCAGTACTTC
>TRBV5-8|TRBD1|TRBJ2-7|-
CASNGDRALGEQYF
TGTGCCAGCAACGGGGACAGAGCTTTGGGAGAGCAGTACTTC
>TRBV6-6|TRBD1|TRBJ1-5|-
CASSYSTGRNQPQHF
TGTGCCAGCAGTTACTCGACAGGGAGGAATCAGCCCCAGCATTTT
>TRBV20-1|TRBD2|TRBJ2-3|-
CSASTSATDTQYF
TGCAGTGCTAGTACTAGCGCCACAGATACGCAGTATTTT
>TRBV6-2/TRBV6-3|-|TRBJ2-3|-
CASSFLITDTQYF
TGTGCCAGCAGTTTCCTAATCACAGATACGCAGTATTTT
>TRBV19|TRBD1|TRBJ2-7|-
CASSNPDRGYEQYF
TGTGCCAGTAGTAACCCGGACAGGGGATACGAGCAGTACTTC
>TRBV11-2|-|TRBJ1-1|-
CASSLDLGWTDTEAFF
TGTGCCAGCAGCTTAGATCTTGGCTGGACTGACACTGAAGCTTTCTTT
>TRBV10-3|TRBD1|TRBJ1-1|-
CAITDRGTNTEAFF
TGTGCCATCACAGACAGGGGCACCAACACTGAAGCTTTCTTT
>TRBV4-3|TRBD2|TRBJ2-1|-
CASSQDPPRTTLAGGYNEQFF
TGCGCCAGCAGCCAAGATCCGCCCCGCACTACACTAGCGGGGGGTTACAATGAGCAGTTCTTC
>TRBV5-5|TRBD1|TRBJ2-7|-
CASSSGQVTYEQYF
TGTGCCAGCAGCTCGGGACAGGTAACCTACGAGCAGTACTTC
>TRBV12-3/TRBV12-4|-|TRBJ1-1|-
CASRNQEASEAFF
TGTGCCAGCAGAAATCAGGAGGCGTCTGAAGCTTTCTTT
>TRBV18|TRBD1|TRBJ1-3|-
CASSPGQGIVSGNTIYF
TGTGCCAGCTCACCAGGACAGGGTATTGTCTCTGGAAACACCATATATTTT
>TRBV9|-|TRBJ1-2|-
CASSVGGGIGGYTF
TGTGCCAGCAGCGTAGGAGGTGGTATTGGGGGCTACACCTTC
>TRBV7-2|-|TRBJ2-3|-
CASSLQADTQYF
TGTGCCAGCAGCTTACAGGCAGATACGCAGTATTTT
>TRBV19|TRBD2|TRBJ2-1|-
CASSIPSGGRNEQFF
TGTGCCAGTAGTATTCCTTCGGGAGGGAGGAATGAGCAGTTCTTC
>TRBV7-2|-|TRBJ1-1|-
CASSYRREGEAFF
TGTGCCAGCAGCTATCGCCGGGAGGGTGAAGCTTTCTTT
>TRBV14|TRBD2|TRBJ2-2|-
CASSPGGTGYTGELFF
TGTGCCAGCAGCCCCGGGGGGACGGGATACACCGGGGAGCTGTTTTTT
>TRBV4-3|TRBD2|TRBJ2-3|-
CASSPRGYTDTQYF
TGCGCCAGCAGCCCGCGGGGGTACACAGATACGCAGTATTTT
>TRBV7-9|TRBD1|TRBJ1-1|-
CASSLQGETEAFF
TGTGCCAGCAGCCTTCAGGGGGAGACTGAAGCTTTCTTT
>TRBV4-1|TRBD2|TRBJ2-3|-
CASSSAGVVQDTQYF
TGCGCCAGCAGCTCAGCGGGGGTGGTTCAGGATACGCAGTATTTT
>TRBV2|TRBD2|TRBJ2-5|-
CASGRLAMETQYF
TGTGCCAGCGGTAGACTAGCGATGGAGACCCAGTACTTC